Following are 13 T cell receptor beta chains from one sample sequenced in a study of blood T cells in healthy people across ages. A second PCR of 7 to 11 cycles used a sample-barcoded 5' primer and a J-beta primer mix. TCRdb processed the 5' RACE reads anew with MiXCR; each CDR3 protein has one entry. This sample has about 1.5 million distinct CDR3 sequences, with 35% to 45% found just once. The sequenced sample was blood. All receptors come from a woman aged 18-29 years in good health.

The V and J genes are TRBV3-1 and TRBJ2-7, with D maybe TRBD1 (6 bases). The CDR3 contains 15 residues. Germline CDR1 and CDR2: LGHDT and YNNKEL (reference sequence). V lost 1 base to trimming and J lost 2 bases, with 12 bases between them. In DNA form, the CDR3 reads TGTGCCAGCAGCCAAGGACAGGACTTCACCTACGAGCAGTACTTC. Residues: CASSQGQDFTYEQYF.

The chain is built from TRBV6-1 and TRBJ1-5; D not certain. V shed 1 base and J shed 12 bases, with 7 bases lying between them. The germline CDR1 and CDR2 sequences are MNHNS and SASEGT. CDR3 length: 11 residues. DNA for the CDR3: TGTGCCAGCAGTGAAGGGGTTCGCCAGCATTTT. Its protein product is CASSEGVRQHF.

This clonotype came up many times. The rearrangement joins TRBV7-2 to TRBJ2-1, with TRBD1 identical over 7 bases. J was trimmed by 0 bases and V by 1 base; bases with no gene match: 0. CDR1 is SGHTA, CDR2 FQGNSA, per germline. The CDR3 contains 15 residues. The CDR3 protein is CASSLDRGSYNEQFF. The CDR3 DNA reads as TGTGCCAGCAGCTTAGACAGGGGCTCCTACAATGAGCAGTTCTTC.

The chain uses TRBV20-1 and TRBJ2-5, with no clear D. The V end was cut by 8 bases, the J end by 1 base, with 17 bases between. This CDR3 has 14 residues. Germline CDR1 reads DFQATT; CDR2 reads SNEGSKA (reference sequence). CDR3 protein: CSPATDGRQETQYF. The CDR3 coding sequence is TGCAGTCCGGCTACGGACGGACGCCAAGAGACCCAGTACTTC.

This CDR3 reads CSATGTALIGYTF. The DNA of the CDR3 is TGCAGTGCTACCGGGACAGCGCTTATTGGCTACACCTTC. J is TRBJ1-2 and V is TRBV20-1; 7 nucleotides line up with TRBD1. The CDR3 extends over 13 amino acids. V was clipped by 4 bases and J by 7 bases; unmatched bases: 9. Per the germline V gene, CDR1 is DFQATT and CDR2 is SNEGSKA (reference sequence).

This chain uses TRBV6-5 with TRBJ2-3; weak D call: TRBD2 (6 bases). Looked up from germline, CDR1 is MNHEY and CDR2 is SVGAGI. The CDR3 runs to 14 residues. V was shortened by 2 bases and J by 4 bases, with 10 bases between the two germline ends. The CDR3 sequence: CASSYDRGSDTQYF. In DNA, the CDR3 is TGTGCCAGCAGTTACGACCGGGGGTCAGATACGCAGTATTTT.

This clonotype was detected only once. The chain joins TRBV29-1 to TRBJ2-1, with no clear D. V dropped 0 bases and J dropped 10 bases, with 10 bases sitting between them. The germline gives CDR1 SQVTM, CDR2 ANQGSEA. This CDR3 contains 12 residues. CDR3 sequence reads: CSVEDMSYEQFF. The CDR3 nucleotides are TGCAGCGTTGAAGACATGTCCTACGAGCAGTTCTTC.

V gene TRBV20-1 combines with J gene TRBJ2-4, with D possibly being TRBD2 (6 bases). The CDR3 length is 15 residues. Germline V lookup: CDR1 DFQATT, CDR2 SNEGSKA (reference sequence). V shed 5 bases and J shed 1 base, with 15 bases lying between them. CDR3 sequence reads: CSARSGGLAKNIQYF. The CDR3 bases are TGCAGTGCTCGGAGTGGAGGGCTGGCCAAAAACATTCAGTACTTC.

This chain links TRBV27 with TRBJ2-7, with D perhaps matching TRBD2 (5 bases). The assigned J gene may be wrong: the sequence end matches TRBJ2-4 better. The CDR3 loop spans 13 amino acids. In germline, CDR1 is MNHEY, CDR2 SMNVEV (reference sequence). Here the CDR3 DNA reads TGTGCCAGCAGTTTTACTAGAAAAAACATTCAGTACTTC. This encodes CASSFTRKNIQYF.

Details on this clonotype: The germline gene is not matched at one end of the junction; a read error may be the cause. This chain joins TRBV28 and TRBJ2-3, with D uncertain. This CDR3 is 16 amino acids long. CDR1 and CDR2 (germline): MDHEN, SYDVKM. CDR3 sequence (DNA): TGTACCAGCAGTTTATCTTTGTACTCTAGCACAGATACGCAGTATTTT. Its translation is CTSSLSLYSSTDTQYF.

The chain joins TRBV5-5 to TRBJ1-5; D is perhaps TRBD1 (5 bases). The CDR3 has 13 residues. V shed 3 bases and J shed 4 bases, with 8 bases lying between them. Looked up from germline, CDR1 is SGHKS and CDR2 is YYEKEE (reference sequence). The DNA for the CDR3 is TGTGCCAGCAGCTACCACAGGAATCAGCCCCAGCATTTT. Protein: CASSYHRNQPQHF.

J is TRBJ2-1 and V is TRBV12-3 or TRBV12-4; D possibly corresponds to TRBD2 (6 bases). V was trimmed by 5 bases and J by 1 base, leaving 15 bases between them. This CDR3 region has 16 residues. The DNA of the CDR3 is TGTGCCAGCAGTCTACGACTAGTTGGGTCCTACAATGAGCAGTTCTTC. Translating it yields CASSLRLVGSYNEQFF.

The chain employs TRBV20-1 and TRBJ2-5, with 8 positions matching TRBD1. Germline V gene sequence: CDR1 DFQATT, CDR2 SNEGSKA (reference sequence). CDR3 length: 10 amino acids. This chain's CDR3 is CRGQAETQYF. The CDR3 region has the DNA TGCAGGGGACAGGCGGAGACCCAGTACTTC.